Each of the 6 T cell receptor beta chains below was sequenced from the same sample in a study of blood T cells in healthy people across ages. A second roughly 6 to 12 cycle PCR used barcoded and J-beta primers. One entry per CDR3 protein results from TCRdb running MiXCR on the 5' RACE reads. The table lists some 800,000 distinct CDR3 sequences, 20% to 25% of them singletons. This sample was also put to use in a study of T cells of mothers and their children.

The sequenced sample was blood. The receptors originated from a boy younger than 18 in good health.

The chain couples TRBV2 to TRBJ1-2; D may be TRBD1 (6 bases). CDR1 is SNHLY and CDR2 is FYNNEI in the germline V gene. The CDR3 length is 15 residues. V dropped 6 bases and J dropped 0 bases, with 14 bases sitting between them. CDR3 DNA sequence: TGTGCCAGCAGGGGGACACCGAAAACTAACTATGGCTACACCTTC. Its protein is CASRGTPKTNYGYTF.

This sequence joins TRBV29-1 and TRBJ1-1, with 9 bases fitting TRBD1. CDR1 is SQVTM and CDR2 is ANQGSEA in the germline V gene. This CDR3 spans 11 amino acids. The V gene end was trimmed by 1 base and the J gene end by 10 bases; junction bases not matched to a gene: 1. CDR3 bases: TGCAGCGTTGAAGGGGGACAGGGAGCTTTCTTT. This sequence encodes CSVEGGQGAFF.

The CDR3 coding sequence is TGCGCCAGCAGCTATTTACATAATACGCAGTATTTT. This encodes CASSYLHNTQYF. The chain recombines TRBV5-1 with TRBJ2-3; D unresolved. Germline loops: CDR1 SGHRS, CDR2 YFSETQ. The V and J ends lost 3 bases and 7 bases respectively, with 9 bases between them. The CDR3 sequence is 12 residues long.

This rearrangement joins TRBV29-1 to TRBJ2-5; 10 bases align to TRBD1. The DNA end is more similar to TRBJ2-1, so the J call may be wrong. This CDR3 spans 15 amino acids. Germline V gives CDR1 SQVTM, CDR2 ANQGSEA. CDR3 in DNA: TGCAGCGTTGATTTGAGGACAGGGGGTAAGAATGAGCAGTTCTTC. Translated, it gives CSVDLRTGGKNEQFF.

The V call is TRBV28, the J call TRBJ2-5; 9 nucleotides match TRBD2. This CDR3 has 16 amino acids. V gave up 4 bases and J gave up 2 bases; unmatched junction bases: 8. Germline V lookup: CDR1 MDHEN, CDR2 SYDVKM. CDR3 in DNA: TGTGCCAGCAGTTCGCCCGGGACTAGCAAACAAGAGACCCAGTACTTC. It is translated as CASSSPGTSKQETQYF.

To note about this clonotype: Its ends do not fully match the called genes, so a read error is possible. This chain joins TRBV7-3 and TRBJ2-5, with D possibly TRBD2 on 5 matching bases. TRBJ2-7 explains the end of the DNA better; the J call may be wrong. Germline lookup yields CDR1 SGHTA and CDR2 FQGTGA. This CDR3 has 14 residues. CDR3 protein: CASSLSGGSSEQYF. CDR3 DNA sequence: TGTGCCAGCAGCTTATCAGGAGGCTCCTCCGAGCAGTACTTC.